This TCR beta chain came from a study of OX40 agonist ivuxolimab in advanced cancers. Regarding the study as a whole: In general, CD8+ T cells held more expanded clones than CD4+ did, on average.

The data were produced by immunoSEQ multiplex PCR, yet TCRdb's version contains in-frame clones alone and is incomplete. The table shows nearly 45,000 clones, with 75% to 90% occurring only once. For this clone: Its matching antigen is unknown.

The germline V gene encodes CDR1 LNHDA and CDR2 SQIVND (reference sequence). The V end lost 6 bases, the J end lost 1 base, and 36 bases lay between the germline ends. The CDR3 extends over 22 amino acids. This sequence was found in an adult with an advanced solid tumor such as melanoma, head and neck, liver or kidney cancer. V gene TRBV19 combines with J gene TRBJ1-2; possible D gene TRBD1, 5 bases. The sequenced sample was CD4+ or CD8+ T cells sorted from blood, obtained in a trial of the OX40 agonist ivuxolimab. The CDR3 protein is CASSVRNLLQTDQSDNNYGYTF. The CDR3 bases are TGTGCCAGTAGCGTCCGGAACCTCCTACAGACAGACCAATCCGACAATAACTATGGCTACACCTTC.